Detailed here is one T cell receptor (beta chain). Researchers sorted participants into cohorts using their self-reported clinical history. This entry belongs to a study of blood T cell repertoires in COVID-19. Clones were read by immunoSEQ multiplex PCR, and TCRdb kept only the in-frame ones, dropping some. Found here are some 200,000 clones, 80% to 90% of them singletons; the top ten hold about 3.5%. Losses at the gene ends were 6 bases for V and 4 bases for J; bases not matched to a gene: 5. Germline V gives CDR1 MDHEN, CDR2 SYDVKM. This CDR3 is 14 amino acids long. The source material was PBMCs or T cells enriched from blood (not recorded which). The chain joins TRBV28 to TRBJ1-4; 7 bases match TRBD1. The sequence was obtained from a woman between 18 and 29 years old in a cohort exposed to, infected with or recovered from COVID-19 (not recorded which). CDR3 nucleotide sequence: TGTGCCAGCAGCCGGGGACAGTATAATGAAAAACTGTTTTTT. Residues: CASSRGQYNEKLFF. The full variable domain, completed using reference TRBV28 and TRBJ1-4, is DVKVTQSSRYLVKRTGEKVFLECVQDMDHENMFWYRQDPGLGLRLIYFSYDVKMKEKGDIPEGYSVSREKKERFSLILESASTNQTSMYLCASSRGQYNEKLFFGSGTQLSVL.